These 23 T cell receptor beta chains were sequenced from one sample in a study of blood T cell repertoires in COVID-19. Assay: immunoSEQ multiplex PCR; the TCRdb copy retains only in-frame clones and omits some. Of about 77,000 clones listed, less than 85% are singletons. The source material was peripheral blood. All receptors come from a man between 60 and 70 years old with acute or convalescent COVID-19.

The chain couples TRBV7-9 to TRBJ2-5, with 7 bases identical to TRBD1. The germline V gene encodes CDR1 SEHNR and CDR2 FQNEAQ (reference sequence). Trimming cost V 2 bases and J 5 bases; bases outside gene matches: 5. The CDR3 has 14 residues. The CDR3 coding sequence is TGTGCCAGCAGCTTACCGACAGGGATCGAGACCCAGTACTTC. It yields the protein CASSLPTGIETQYF.

This clone was counted a few times. The V and J genes are TRBV28 and TRBJ1-5, with D hard to call. The V and J ends lost 3 bases and 8 bases respectively, with 5 bases between them. The length of the CDR3 is 11 residues. The germline CDR1 and CDR2 sequences are MDHEN and SYDVKM. CDR3 loop: CASSFREPQHF. The CDR3, as DNA: TGTGCCAGCAGTTTTCGGGAGCCCCAGCATTTT.

The chain has TRBV5-4 and TRBJ2-5; possible D gene TRBD1, 6 bases. The CDR3 sequence is 16 residues long. Between the trimmed V and J ends, which lost 4 bases and 1 base, there was a span of 17 bases. Germline loops: CDR1 SGHNT, CDR2 YYREEE (reference sequence). Written as DNA, the CDR3 is TGTGCCAGCAGCAAAACGGACAGCCCCTCCCAAGAGACCCAGTACTTC. Residues: CASSKTDSPSQETQYF.

The chain links TRBV19 to TRBJ2-2; 10 positions agree with TRBD2. CDR1 LNHDA and CDR2 SQIVND come from the germline V gene (reference sequence). Trimming took 0 bases from V and 2 from J; bases not matched to a gene: 3. CDR3 length: 17 amino acids. CDR3 region: CASSIESGGENTGELFF. The CDR3 DNA reads as TGTGCCAGTAGTATAGAAAGCGGGGGGGAAAACACCGGGGAGCTGTTTTTT.

The chain links TRBV2 to TRBJ2-6; D remains ambiguous. The V gene lost 3 bases and the J gene lost 0 bases, with 6 bases spanning the gap. CDR1 is SNHLY, CDR2 FYNNEI, per germline. The CDR3 covers 15 residues. The CDR3 is CASSDSISGANVLTF. The CDR3, as DNA: TGTGCCAGCAGTGATAGCATCTCTGGGGCCAACGTCCTGACTTTC.

This clone was seen a single time. The genes are TRBV5-1 and TRBJ2-7; D is unclear. Germline assignment: CDR1 SGHRS and CDR2 YFSETQ. The CDR3 has 15 amino acids. Between the trimmed V and J ends, which lost 0 bases and 2 bases, there was a span of 12 bases. Here the CDR3 DNA reads TGCGCCAGCAGCTTGGAGTTGGAGAATACCTACGAGCAGTACTTC. It is translated as CASSLELENTYEQYF.

The genes are TRBV25-1 and TRBJ2-5; weak D call: TRBD1 (6 bases). The ends were cut back, 1 base at V and 1 base at J, with 10 bases in the middle. This CDR3 is 15 amino acids long. The V gene's germline CDR1 is MGHDK and CDR2 SYGVNS. The CDR3 bases are TGTGCCAGCAGTGAATTTGAACAGGGCCAAGAGACCCAGTACTTC. Translating gives CASSEFEQGQETQYF.

The chain recombines TRBV5-8 with TRBJ2-3; D is undetermined. The germline CDR1 and CDR2 sequences are SGHTS and YDEGEE. The ends were cut back, 3 bases at V and 1 base at J, with 9 bases in the middle. The CDR3 consists of 14 residues. DNA for the CDR3: TGTGCCAGCAGCTCCTTCTCTGGCACAGATACGCAGTATTTT. This encodes CASSSFSGTDTQYF.

The J gene is TRBJ1-2, the V gene TRBV14, with D unclear. This CDR3 spans 11 amino acids. Germline lookup yields CDR1 SGHDN and CDR2 FVKESK. CDR3 sequence reads: CAVGGNYGYTF. In DNA form, the CDR3 reads TGTGCTGTAGGAGGGAACTATGGCTACACCTTC.

The chain links TRBV24-1 to TRBJ1-5; TRBD1 agrees at 7 bases. V lost 8 bases, J lost 6 bases, and 6 bases stayed unmatched. Germline V lookup: CDR1 KGHDR, CDR2 SFDVKD. The CDR3 has 13 residues. This chain's CDR3 is CATTQGDSQPQHF. CDR3 in DNA: TGTGCCACCACTCAGGGGGACTCTCAGCCCCAGCATTTT.

The chain recombines TRBV5-1 with TRBJ2-5, with 9 bases fitting TRBD1. This CDR3 region has 15 residues. Germline V gene sequence: CDR1 SGHRS, CDR2 YFSETQ. Trimming took 0 bases from V and 5 from J; bases not matched to a gene: 5. The CDR3 sequence is CASSLDRGQGETQYF. In nucleotides, the CDR3 is TGCGCCAGCAGCTTGGACAGGGGGCAAGGGGAGACCCAGTACTTC.

The V gene is TRBV11-2, the J gene TRBJ1-1; 8 bases align to TRBD1. Germline assignment: CDR1 SGHAT and CDR2 FQNNGV. V lost 3 bases and J lost 1; bases outside the gene matches: 4. The CDR3 totals 15 residues. As DNA, the CDR3 is TGTGCCAGCAGCTTGTGGACAGGGCGGAACACTGAAGCTTTCTTT. This translates into CASSLWTGRNTEAFF.

The chain employs TRBV3-1 (or the pseudogene TRBV3-2) and TRBJ2-5, with 10 bases fitting TRBD2. This CDR3 has 16 amino acids. Unmatched junction bases numbered 6, after V lost 0 bases and J lost 5 bases. The germline V gene has CDR1 LGHDT and CDR2 YNNKEL (reference sequence). The chain's CDR3 is CASSQEGLAGDETQYF. Here the CDR3 DNA reads TGTGCCAGCAGCCAAGAAGGCCTAGCGGGGGATGAGACCCAGTACTTC.

This clone was seen only once. The chain uses TRBV5-1 and TRBJ1-4; the match to TRBD1 covers 8 bases. The CDR3 is made up of 18 amino acids. Germline V gene sequence: CDR1 SGHRS, CDR2 YFSETQ. The J segment lost 0 bases and the V segment lost 1 base, leaving 8 bases of the junction unmatched. Here the CDR3 reads CASSLSGQGAATNEKLFF. CDR3 sequence (DNA): TGCGCCAGCAGCTTGTCTGGCCAGGGGGCTGCAACTAATGAAAAACTGTTTTTT.

The rearrangement joins TRBV4-1 to TRBJ2-1; tentatively, D is TRBD2 (6 bases). Trimming left V 1 base short and J 10 bases short, with 14 bases between. The CDR3 length is 14 residues. The germline V gene encodes CDR1 MGHRA and CDR2 YSYEKL. The CDR3 protein is CASSQGVAAGEQFF. The CDR3 DNA reads as TGCGCCAGCAGCCAAGGGGTAGCCGCGGGGGAGCAGTTCTTC.

This clone was observed a few times. The rearrangement links TRBV7-9 to TRBJ2-1; tentative D call: TRBD1 (5 bases). Per germline, CDR1 SEHNR and CDR2 FQNEAQ (reference sequence). The CDR3 length is 15 residues. Trimming stripped 4 bases from V and 0 bases from J, with 10 bases between. The chain's CDR3 is CASSSRQGSYNEQFF. CDR3 bases: TGTGCCAGCAGCTCACGGCAGGGCTCCTACAATGAGCAGTTCTTC.

The chain couples TRBV19 to TRBJ2-5; TRBD1 is a possible D gene (7 bases). Germline CDR1 is LNHDA and CDR2 is SQIVND (reference sequence). This CDR3 contains 14 residues. Trimming shortened V by 6 bases and J by 2 bases, and 13 bases separated the two germline ends. This CDR3 reads CASSGGTDQETQYF. The CDR3 coding sequence is TGTGCCAGTAGCGGAGGGACAGATCAAGAGACCCAGTACTTC.

The V call is TRBV5-1, the J call TRBJ2-7; 9 bases map to TRBD2. The ends lost 7 bases at V and 0 bases at J; junction bases unmatched: 8. The CDR3 covers 15 residues. Germline V gene data show CDR1 as SGHRS and CDR2 as YFSETQ. For the CDR3, the DNA is TGCGCCAGCGGGGGCGGGAGGGCCGACTCCTACGAGCAGTACTTC. Amino acid sequence: CASGGGRADSYEQYF.

This chain connects TRBV14 to TRBJ2-1; 15 bases map to TRBD2. V was pared by 4 bases and J by 4 bases, with 2 bases of the junction left unmatched. This CDR3 contains 16 residues. Per the germline V gene, CDR1 is SGHDN and CDR2 is FVKESK. The CDR3 DNA follows: TGTGCCAGCAGCCCGGGACTAGCGGGGGGATACAATGAGCAGTTCTTC. It translates to CASSPGLAGGYNEQFF.

The chain joins TRBV9 to TRBJ2-1; 8 nucleotides agree with TRBD2. The length of the CDR3 is 13 residues. Germline assignment: CDR1 SGDLS and CDR2 YYNGEE. V lost 6 bases to trimming and J lost 9 bases; unmatched junction nucleotides: 8. CDR3 sequence: CASTRGGLGEQFF. The CDR3 DNA is TGTGCCAGCACCCGGGGGGGCTTAGGTGAGCAGTTCTTC.

This clone is a singleton in its sample. The chain employs TRBV2 and TRBJ2-3; TRBD1 matches at 8 bases. The CDR3 has 14 amino acids. CDR1 is SNHLY and CDR2 is FYNNEI in the germline V gene. With 10 bases clipped from V and 5 bases from J, the junction kept 11 bases outside the gene matches. The CDR3 here is CANLRTGWGDTQYF. The CDR3 nucleotides are TGTGCCAACCTAAGGACAGGGTGGGGAGATACGCAGTATTTT.

The CDR3 DNA is TGTGCCAGCATGGGGGCTGAGAGCGGGAGGGCCTCTAGCACAGATACGCAGTATTTT. Protein product: CASMGAESGRASSTDTQYF. The chain has TRBV28 and TRBJ2-3, with 10 bases identical to TRBD2. The junction had 16 bases not matched to a gene; V was cut back by 7 bases and J by 0 bases. The germline V gene has CDR1 MDHEN and CDR2 SYDVKM. The CDR3 has 19 residues.

CDR3: CASSSAGGNYGYTF. As DNA, the CDR3 is TGTGCCAGCAGTTCCGCAGGGGGCAACTATGGCTACACCTTC. V gene TRBV6-5 combines with J gene TRBJ1-2, with 8 bases lining up with TRBD1. Trimming cost V 4 bases and J 2 bases; bases outside gene matches: 3. The CDR3 has 14 residues. Germline V CDR1 and CDR2: MNHEY, SVGAGI.